This entry concerns a single TCR beta chain. Its cognate antigen is unknown. V lost 5 bases, J lost 10 bases, and 8 bases stayed unmatched. The CDR3 runs 13 residues. CDR1 SGHAT and CDR2 FQNNGV come from the germline V gene. The sample belongs to a study of cytomegalovirus exposure and HLA in healthy donors. PCR employed 60 Vbeta and 13 Jbeta primers. The assay was immunoSEQ multiplex PCR, and TCRdb's table has in-frame clones only and misses some. The sample yields roughly 200,000 clones, 65% to 85% seen once. Study-level findings and limits: Roughly uniform depth of sequencing across donors was assumed in presence/absence analyses. Confirmation was obtained in vitro that a few CMV-associated chains are specific for CMV antigens.

The clonotype comes from a woman aged 30 to 39 in good health and CMV-seronegative. The sequenced material came from PBMCs. The chain combines TRBV11-2 with TRBJ1-1; 9 nucleotides agree with TRBD1. CDR3 region: CASSVAGTGRAFF. The DNA for the CDR3 is TGTGCCAGCAGCGTCGCCGGGACAGGGCGAGCTTTCTTT.